These 8 T cell receptor beta chains share one sample of origin, sequenced in a study of post-analysis software for immune sequencing data. Study results and limitations: Higher frequency in patients than in controls was seen for about 5 TRBV segments, with TRBV5-6, TRBV5-1 and TRBV20-1 among them.

Each TCR beta cDNA library carried unique molecular identifiers. MiXCR, applied by TCRdb to the PCR reads, yields one record per CDR3 protein. The repertoire holds about 400,000 distinct CDR3 sequences, with roughly 36% as singletons. No antigen has been assigned to these receptors. The specimen sequenced was blood. The receptor set was obtained from a girl under 18 with multiple sclerosis.

This clonotype was counted a few times. The chain has TRBV6-5 and TRBJ1-2; a possible D gene is TRBD1 (5 bases). V was shortened by 6 bases and J by 5 bases, with 13 bases between the two germline ends. Germline lookup yields CDR1 MNHEY and CDR2 SVGAGI. The CDR3 contains 13 residues. The CDR3 region is CASRKPQGYGYTF. CDR3 coding DNA: TGTGCCAGCAGAAAACCCCAGGGTTATGGCTACACCTTC.

The chain carries TRBV9 and TRBJ2-5, with TRBD2 matching 9 bases. CDR3 length: 15 residues. V lost 0 bases and J lost 11; bases outside the gene matches: 11. Germline V lookup: CDR1 SGDLS, CDR2 YYNGEE. This CDR3 reads CASSVASGAGREQYF. CDR3 DNA sequence: TGTGCCAGCAGCGTAGCTAGCGGGGCGGGAAGGGAGCAGTACTTC.

This clonotype appeared a few times. This sequence joins TRBV6-5 and TRBJ2-1; 9 nucleotides align to TRBD2. The CDR3 has 13 residues. The junction had 11 bases not matched to a gene; V was cut back by 8 bases and J by 12 bases. Germline V gives CDR1 MNHEY, CDR2 SVGAGI. The CDR3 protein is CASGLAGPTGQFF. CDR3 sequence (DNA): TGTGCCAGCGGGCTAGCGGGGCCAACGGGGCAGTTCTTC.

In its sample, this clonotype was seen a few times. The chain employs TRBV7-2 and TRBJ2-5; 10 nucleotides line up with TRBD2. Judging by the DNA end, TRBJ2-7 fits better; the J call may be wrong. This CDR3 contains 14 residues. Germline CDR1 reads SGHTA; CDR2 reads FQGNSA. The CDR3 is CASSFLAGANEQYF. The CDR3 region has the DNA TGTGCCAGCAGCTTCCTAGCGGGGGCGAACGAGCAGTACTTC.

The chain recombines TRBV12-3 or TRBV12-4 with TRBJ2-7, with D unresolved. Matching the DNA end better, TRBJ2-5 makes the J call doubtful. CDR3 size: 15 residues. The CDR3 nucleotides are TGTGCCAGCAGTTCGCCTTGGGCGGAAAGAGAGACCCAGTACTTC. Translation: CASSSPWAERETQYF.

The chain has TRBV18 and TRBJ2-4; D might be TRBD1 (6 bases). V gave up 1 base and J gave up 1 base, with 11 bases separating them. The CDR3 has 16 amino acids. Germline V lookup: CDR1 KGHSH, CDR2 LQKENI. CDR3 residues: CASSPRQGSAKNIQYF. CDR3 nucleotides: TGTGCCAGCTCACCACGCCAGGGGTCGGCCAAAAACATTCAGTACTTC.

Details on this clonotype: An end of the junction differs from the germline gene, which may be a read error. The rearrangement uses TRBV10-3 and TRBJ2-5; 7 bases line up with TRBD2. This CDR3 comprises 14 residues. Germline-derived CDR1 and CDR2 are ENHRY and SYGVKD. The CDR3 bases are TGTGCCATTAGTGAGTCCGCGGGGGTAGAGACCCAGTACTTC. Protein: CAISESAGVETQYF.

The chain is built from TRBV29-1 and TRBJ1-5, with 9 bases that match TRBD1. CDR1 is SQVTM and CDR2 is ANQGSEA in the germline V gene. There are 13 residues in the CDR3. V dropped 1 base and J dropped 5; count of bases not matched to a gene: 0. The CDR3 reads CSVEGQGDQPQHF. As DNA, the CDR3 is TGCAGCGTTGAAGGACAGGGGGATCAGCCCCAGCATTTT.